This is a list of T cell receptor beta chains from one sample in a study of blood T cell repertoires in COVID-19. Produced via immunoSEQ multiplex PCR; TCRdb's table is partial and in-frame only. The profile shows almost 300,000 clones, approximately 89% of them singletons. Sequencing used peripheral blood. The origin of the receptors is a woman aged 25 to 45 with COVID-19, enrolled during active disease. CDR3s include the opening cysteine and the closing phenylalanine or tryptophan. A D gene is named only where the DNA matches it firmly. Clone size is stated in some rows and not others, as once, few, many or a class when expanded.

j_gene: TRBJ2-1
v_gene: TRBV20-1
d_gene: TRBD2
len: 14
abundance: -
CDR3nt: TGCAGTGCTAGTACGCGGCGGGGGGGCCCAGAGGAGTTCTTC
CDR3aa: CSASTRRGGPEEFF

j_gene: TRBJ2-2
v_gene: TRBV19
d_gene: TRBD1
len: 14
abundance: -
CDR3nt: TGTGCCAGTAACTTCGACAGGGTGACCGGGGAGCTGTTTTTT
CDR3aa: CASNFDRVTGELFF

j_gene: TRBJ2-1
v_gene: TRBV19
d_gene: -
len: 13
abundance: once
CDR3nt: TGTGCCAGTACCCAGGACAGATACAATGAGCAGTTCTTC
CDR3aa: CASTQDRYNEQFF

j_gene: TRBJ2-7
v_gene: TRBV19
d_gene: TRBD1
len: 13
abundance: -
CDR3nt: TGTGCCAGTAGTATAGTAGGGGGCTCCGAGCAGTACTTC
CDR3aa: CASSIVGGSEQYF

j_gene: TRBJ1-5
v_gene: TRBV12-3/TRBV12-4
d_gene: TRBD1
len: 13
abundance: -
CDR3nt: TGTGCCAGCACCAGGGACAGGGAACAGCCCCAGCATTTT
CDR3aa: CASTRDREQPQHF

j_gene: TRBJ2-5
v_gene: TRBV7-9
d_gene: TRBD1
len: 13
abundance: -
CDR3nt: TGTGCCAGCAGCTTGACAGGGGTAGGGACCCAGTACTTC
CDR3aa: CASSLTGVGTQYF

j_gene: TRBJ1-2
v_gene: TRBV7-2
d_gene: -
len: 13
abundance: -
CDR3nt: TGTGCCAGCAGCTTAGACCGCCGACTAGCCTACACCTTC
CDR3aa: CASSLDRRLAYTF

j_gene: TRBJ1-2
v_gene: TRBV28
d_gene: -
len: 14
abundance: -
CDR3nt: TGTGCCAGCAGTTTAAGGGGCGGTGGGGTTGGCTACACCTTC
CDR3aa: CASSLRGGGVGYTF

j_gene: TRBJ2-7
v_gene: TRBV27
d_gene: -
len: 16
abundance: -
CDR3nt: TGTGCCAGCAGTTTATCGCCGGGGAGCAACTGGCACGAGCAGTACTTC
CDR3aa: CASSLSPGSNWHEQYF

j_gene: TRBJ2-7
v_gene: TRBV27
d_gene: TRBD2
len: 17
abundance: -
CDR3nt: TGTGCCAGCAGGGGACTAGCGGGGGTGAGCTTCCGGAACGAGCAGTACTTC
CDR3aa: CASRGLAGVSFRNEQYF

j_gene: TRBJ1-2
v_gene: TRBV10-2
d_gene: TRBD1
len: 17
abundance: -
CDR3nt: TGCGCCAGCAGTGATTCACGAACAGGGGGCGATACCTATGGCTACACCTTC
CDR3aa: CASSDSRTGGDTYGYTF

j_gene: TRBJ2-5
v_gene: TRBV11-2
d_gene: TRBD1
len: 17
abundance: -
CDR3nt: TGTGCCAGCAGCTTCAAACAGGGGGGACAGGGCGGTGGGACCCAGTACTTC
CDR3aa: CASSFKQGGQGGGTQYF

j_gene: TRBJ2-1
v_gene: TRBV4-1
d_gene: TRBD2
len: 14
abundance: -
CDR3nt: TGCGCCAGCAGCCAGGGGACTAACGACAATGAGCAGTTCTTC
CDR3aa: CASSQGTNDNEQFF

j_gene: TRBJ1-2
v_gene: TRBV5-1
d_gene: -
len: 15
abundance: once
CDR3nt: TGCGCCAGCAGCTTGGACGGGGTAGCTAACTATGGCTACACCTTC
CDR3aa: CASSLDGVANYGYTF

j_gene: TRBJ2-5
v_gene: TRBV2
d_gene: TRBD2
len: 15
abundance: -
CDR3nt: TGTGCCAGCAGTGAAGCTAGCGGGGGTAAAAAGACCCAGTACTTC
CDR3aa: CASSEASGGKKTQYF

j_gene: TRBJ1-1
v_gene: TRBV28
d_gene: -
len: 14
abundance: -
CDR3nt: TGTGCCAGCAGTTTACTTCAGGGGAGCACTGAAGCTTTCTTT
CDR3aa: CASSLLQGSTEAFF

j_gene: TRBJ2-7
v_gene: TRBV19
d_gene: -
len: 12
abundance: -
CDR3nt: TGTGCCAGTAGTTTCCCGGGGTACGAGCAGTACTTC
CDR3aa: CASSFPGYEQYF

j_gene: TRBJ2-2
v_gene: TRBV7-8
d_gene: TRBD2
len: 14
abundance: -
CDR3nt: TGTGCCGCCCGAGCGGGGGGGGGCCCCGGGGAGCTGTTTTTT
CDR3aa: CAARAGGGPGELFF

j_gene: TRBJ1-2
v_gene: TRBV25-1
d_gene: -
len: 13
abundance: -
CDR3nt: TGTGCCAGCAGTTCCGGGGTCCCATATGGCTACACCTTC
CDR3aa: CASSSGVPYGYTF

j_gene: TRBJ1-5
v_gene: TRBV24-1
d_gene: TRBD1
len: 17
abundance: -
CDR3nt: TGTGCCACCAGTGATAACAGGGGGAGCCTGACCAATCAGCCCCAGCATTTT
CDR3aa: CATSDNRGSLTNQPQHF

j_gene: TRBJ2-3
v_gene: TRBV7-8
d_gene: TRBD2
len: 17
abundance: -
CDR3nt: TGTGCCAGCAGCTTAATATGGAGCGGGGGGGCCACAGATACGCAGTATTTT
CDR3aa: CASSLIWSGGATDTQYF

j_gene: TRBJ2-7
v_gene: TRBV28
d_gene: TRBD1
len: 15
abundance: once
CDR3nt: TGTGCCAGCAGTTCCCCATGGACAGGGGCCTACGAGCAGTACTTC
CDR3aa: CASSSPWTGAYEQYF

j_gene: TRBJ2-3
v_gene: TRBV10-1
d_gene: TRBD2
len: 15
abundance: -
CDR3nt: TGCGCCAGCAACCGACGGGGGGGGCCGGCAGATACGCAGTATTTT
CDR3aa: CASNRRGGPADTQYF

j_gene: TRBJ2-7
v_gene: TRBV5-8
d_gene: -
len: 12
abundance: -
CDR3nt: TGTGCCAGCAGCGCAGGGGGGAATGAGCAGTACTTC
CDR3aa: CASSAGGNEQYF

j_gene: TRBJ2-3
v_gene: TRBV7-9
d_gene: -
len: 15
abundance: few
CDR3nt: TGTGCCAGCAGCTTAGCCGCAGGGGGGAGTGATACGCAGTATTTT
CDR3aa: CASSLAAGGSDTQYF

j_gene: TRBJ2-1
v_gene: TRBV11-3
d_gene: -
len: 13
abundance: -
CDR3nt: TGTGCCAGCAGCCGTACTATCATCAATGAGCAGTTCTTC
CDR3aa: CASSRTIINEQFF

j_gene: TRBJ1-2
v_gene: TRBV2
d_gene: -
len: 13
abundance: -
CDR3nt: TGTGCCAGCAGGCCGTCCAGGGGTTCTGGCTACACCTTC
CDR3aa: CASRPSRGSGYTF

j_gene: TRBJ2-1
v_gene: TRBV7-9
d_gene: -
len: 13
abundance: -
CDR3nt: TGTGCCAGCAGACCTACGGAGTACAATGAGCAGTTCTTC
CDR3aa: CASRPTEYNEQFF

j_gene: TRBJ2-1
v_gene: TRBV4-1
d_gene: -
len: 13
abundance: -
CDR3nt: TGCGCCAGCAGCCATCTCCAGGGAAATGAGCAGTTCTTC
CDR3aa: CASSHLQGNEQFF